This T cell receptor (beta chain) was sequenced for a study of T cells in localized non-small cell lung cancer (dated by TCRdb to the early 2020s). In the study overall: Comparing tumors with uninvolved tumor-adjacent lungs, the study looked at the T cell repertoires of roughly 250 patients with early-stage NSCLC. The cohort comprised 236 treatment-naïve NSCLC patients with resected, localized lung tumors. A mean age of approximately 70 years was recorded for the NSCLC patients, of whom approximately 130 were male and about a hundred were female.

The CDR1 and CDR2 encoded by the germline V gene (reference sequence) are MNHEY and SMNVEV. Spanning cysteine to phenylalanine, the CDR3 consists of 15 amino acids. Kept here is only the CDR3 DNA, which spans 45 bases and is read in frame from base 1. V loses 4 bases, J loses 6 bases, and the germline ends lie 18 bases apart. At diagnosis, tumor, uninvolved tumor-adjacent lung and peripheral blood were collected and then preserved as a mix of FFPE and fresh-frozen material. For TCR repertoire profiling, the blood samples were analyzed as peripheral blood mononuclear cells. Points the paper makes about the study in general: A median of roughly 60 of the top 100 tumor clones were detected in paired uninvolved adjacent lung, and 28 of these tumor clones were also found among the top 100 clones of the paired uninvolved adjacent lung. Because multi-region tumor sequencing was not performed, intratumor heterogeneity could not be ruled out. Because the study design was exploratory, TCR variables were selected using unadjusted p-values without false-discovery rate correction. The highest T cell clonality was observed in uninvolved tumor-adjacent lung, where clonality exceeded that of tumor, suggesting that antigenic responses were more focused in uninvolved tumor-adjacent lung. Higher blood T cell density associated with longer overall survival, while higher adjacent-lung clonality associated with shorter survival.

This clone was counted only a few times. The clone's antigen remains unknown. No base quality information exists; no much larger clone differs at one position. TCR beta CDR3 regions were sequenced from DNA using the immunoSEQ Assay. As for how the authors treated the data: T cell density was computed as TCR beta template counts normalized to usable DNA estimated by amplifying housekeeping genes. Richness was estimated using the preseqR package, with extrapolation to 400,000 templates for PBMC samples and to 120,000 templates for tissue samples. Clonality was taken to be one minus Pielou's evenness. Differential abundance testing on productive amino-acid clonotypes, with a minimum total count of 5 and an alpha of 0.1, was used to identify tissue-enriched TCRs. The Jaccard Index and the Morisita Overlap Index were used to quantify repertoire overlap between compartments. GLIPH grouped TCR beta CDR3s together with public tetramer-defined viral CDR3s, and a viral motif had to include at least three viral sequences and show V-gene enrichment. What TCRdb holds here is the immuneACCESS table cut down to in-frame rearrangements. Part of the clones is not present; checked against another copy, under half of the missing clones reflect an unresolved V gene, and the others are unexplained. That table supplies the V and J calls and clone size; D and trimming were determined from the DNA. This sample comprises over 55,000 clones, roughly 90% of them detected only once. 1.5% to 2% of the sample is taken by the ten largest.

Recombination joined TRBV27 with TRBJ1-1; tentative D gene TRBD1, with 6 bases matching. This specimen was peripheral blood, taken before any cancer treatment. This receptor was identified in a woman aged 40-69 years with stage I lung adenocarcinoma. DNA sequence: TGTGCCAGCAGTTCCTACAGGGCGGCGGGTGCTGAAGCTTTCTTT. Protein translation: CASSSYRAAGAEAFF.